This entry features one T cell receptor beta chain sequence. The sample belongs to a study of blood T cell repertoires in COVID-19. Study as a whole: COVID-19 samples, acute and convalescent, were from the United States, Italy and Spain. Nucleic acid was either cDNA or gDNA, and it came from T cells, B-cell-depleted T cells, or PBMCs.

Generated by immunoSEQ multiplex PCR, the TCRdb table keeps only in-frame clones and is missing some. The sample has approximately 290,000 clones; about 85% are singletons. V trimming: 5 bases; J trimming: 7 bases; junction bases outside the gene matches: 10. This CDR3 region has 15 residues. The germline CDR1 and CDR2 sequences are MNHEY and SMNVEV (reference sequence). Seattle researchers signed up patients amid active infection and tracked them longitudinally. This chain links TRBV27 with TRBJ1-4, with TRBD1 matching over 7 bases. The TCR sequence derives from a human donor with COVID-19, enrolled during active disease. The donor label of this sample is uncertain. Sequenced material: peripheral blood. The CDR3 here is CASSPWTGGFEKLFF. Here the CDR3 DNA reads TGTGCCAGCAGTCCATGGACAGGTGGCTTTGAAAAACTGTTTTTT.